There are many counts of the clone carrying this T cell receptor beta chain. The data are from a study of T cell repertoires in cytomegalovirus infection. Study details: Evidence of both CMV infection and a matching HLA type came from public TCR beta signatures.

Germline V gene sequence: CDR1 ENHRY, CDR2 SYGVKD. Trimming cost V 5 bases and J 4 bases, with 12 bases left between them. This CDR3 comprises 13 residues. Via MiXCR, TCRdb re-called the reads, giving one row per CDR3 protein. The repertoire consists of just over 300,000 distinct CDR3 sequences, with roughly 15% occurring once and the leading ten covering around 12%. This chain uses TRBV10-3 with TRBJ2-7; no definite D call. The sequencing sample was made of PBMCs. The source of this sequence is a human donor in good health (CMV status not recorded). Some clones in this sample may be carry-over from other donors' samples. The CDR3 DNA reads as TGTGCCATCAGTCCGCTCCAGGAATACGAGCAGTACTTC. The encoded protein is CAISPLQEYEQYF.